The clone carrying this T cell receptor beta chain was observed many times. RNA transcripts were the template, and TCR beta CDR3 regions were amplified from them. Investigators did first-round RT-PCR with HTBI primers, then second-round multiplex PCR. From the multiplex PCR reads, TCRdb called clonotypes with MiXCR, one entry per CDR3 protein. The sample has about 390,000 distinct CDR3 sequences, about a sixth seen once. The data originate from a study of Graves' ophthalmopathy and Graves' hyperthyroidism. CDR1 and CDR2 (germline): MNHNS, SASEGT. The CDR3 is 10 residues long. Sequences were obtained from peripheral blood. The sequence derives from an adult woman with stable Graves' hyperthyroidism. This chain joins TRBV6-1 and TRBJ2-7; D possibly matches TRBD1 or TRBD2 (5 bases each). In nucleotides, the CDR3 is TGTCTGGTGGGGGACTACGAGCAGTACTTC. As protein: CLVGDYEQYF.